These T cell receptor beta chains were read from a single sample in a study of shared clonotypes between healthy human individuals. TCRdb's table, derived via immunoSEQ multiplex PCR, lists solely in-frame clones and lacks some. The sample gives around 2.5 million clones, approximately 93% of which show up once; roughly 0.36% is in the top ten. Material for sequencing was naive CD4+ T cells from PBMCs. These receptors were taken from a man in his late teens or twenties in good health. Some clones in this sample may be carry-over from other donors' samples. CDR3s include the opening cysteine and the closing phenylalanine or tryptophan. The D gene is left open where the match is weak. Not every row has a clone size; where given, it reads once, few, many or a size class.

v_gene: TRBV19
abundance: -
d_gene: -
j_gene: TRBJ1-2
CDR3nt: TGTGCCAGTAGCCGGAAAATAAACTATGGCTACACCTTC
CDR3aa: CASSRKINYGYTF

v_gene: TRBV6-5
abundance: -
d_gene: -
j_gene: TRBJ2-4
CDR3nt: TGTGCCAGCAGTAACCAAAACATTCAGTACTTC
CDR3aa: CASSNQNIQYF

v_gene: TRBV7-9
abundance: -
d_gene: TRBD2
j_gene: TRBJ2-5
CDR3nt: TGTGCCAGCAGAGCCGGGACTAGTGTTGAGACCCAGTACTTC
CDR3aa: CASRAGTSVETQYF

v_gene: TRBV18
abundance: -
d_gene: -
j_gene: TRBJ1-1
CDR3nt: TGTGCCAGCTCACCCGCGGGGTTGAACACTGAAGCTTTCTTT
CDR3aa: CASSPAGLNTEAFF

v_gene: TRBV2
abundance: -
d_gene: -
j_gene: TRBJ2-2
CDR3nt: TGTGCCAGCACTGATACAGGGACCGGGGAGCTGTTTTTT
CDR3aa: CASTDTGTGELFF

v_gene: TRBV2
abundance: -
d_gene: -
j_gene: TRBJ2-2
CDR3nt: TGTGCCAGCAGTGAAGATTGGGGCCGGGGGACCGGGGAGCTGTTTTTT
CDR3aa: CASSEDWGRGTGELFF

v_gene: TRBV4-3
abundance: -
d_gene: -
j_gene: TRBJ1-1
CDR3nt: TGCGCCAGCAGCCAAGCACCAGAACGGAACACTGAAGCTTTCTTT
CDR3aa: CASSQAPERNTEAFF

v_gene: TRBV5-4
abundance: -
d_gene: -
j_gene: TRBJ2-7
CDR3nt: TGTGCCAGCAGCTTGGAGGCCACTACGGAGCAGTACTTC
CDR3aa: CASSLEATTEQYF

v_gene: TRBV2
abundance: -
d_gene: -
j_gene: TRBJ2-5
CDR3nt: TGTGCCAGCAGTCTAAAAGGGGGACCCTCGGAGACCCAGTACTTC
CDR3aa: CASSLKGGPSETQYF

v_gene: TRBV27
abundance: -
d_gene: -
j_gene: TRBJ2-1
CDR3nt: TGTGCCAGCAGTTTATCGGGGAGGGGGGAGCAGTTCTTC
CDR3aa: CASSLSGRGEQFF

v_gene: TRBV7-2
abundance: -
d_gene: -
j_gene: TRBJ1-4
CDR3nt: TGTGCCAGCAGCTTAGTACAGCCTTTAGGGATACTGTTTTTT
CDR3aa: CASSLVQPLGILFF

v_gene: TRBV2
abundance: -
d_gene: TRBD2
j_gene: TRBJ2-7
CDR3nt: TGTGCCAGCACCCAGGGAGCGGGAGGGAGCTACGAGCAGTACTTC
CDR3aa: CASTQGAGGSYEQYF

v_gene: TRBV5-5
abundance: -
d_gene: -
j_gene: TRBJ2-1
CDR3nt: TGTGCCAGCAGCCCTGGGACCTACAATGAGCAGTTCTTC
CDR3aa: CASSPGTYNEQFF

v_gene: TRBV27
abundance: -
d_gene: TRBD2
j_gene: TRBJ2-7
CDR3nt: TGTGCCAGCCGACCGAGGCTAGCGGGTGTATACGAGCAGTACTTC
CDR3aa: CASRPRLAGVYEQYF

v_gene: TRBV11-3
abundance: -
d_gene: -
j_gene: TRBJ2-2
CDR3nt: TGTGCCAGCAGCCCTTTGGAAGGAGCAGGGAACACCGGGGAGCTGTTTTTT
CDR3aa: CASSPLEGAGNTGELFF

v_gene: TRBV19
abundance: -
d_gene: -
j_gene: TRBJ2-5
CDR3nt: TGTGCCAGTAGTATCCACCCCCAAGAGACCCAGTACTTC
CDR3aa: CASSIHPQETQYF

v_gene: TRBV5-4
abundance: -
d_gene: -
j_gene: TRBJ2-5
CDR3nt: TGTGCCAGCAGCTTGGAGGGCAGGGTAGAGACCCAGTACTTC
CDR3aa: CASSLEGRVETQYF

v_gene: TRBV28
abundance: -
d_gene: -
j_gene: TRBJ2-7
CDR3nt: TGTGCCAGCAGCGAAGCCCGACAGGAACAGTACTTC
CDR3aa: CASSEARQEQYF

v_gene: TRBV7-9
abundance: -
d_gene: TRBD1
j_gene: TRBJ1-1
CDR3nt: TGTGCCAGCAGCTTAGGGTGGGGGACAGGGCACACTGAAGCTTTCTTT
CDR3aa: CASSLGWGTGHTEAFF

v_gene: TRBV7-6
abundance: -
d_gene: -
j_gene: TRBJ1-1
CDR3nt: TGTGCCAGCAGGACGGACAGTTGGACTGAAGCTTTCTTT
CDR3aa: CASRTDSWTEAFF

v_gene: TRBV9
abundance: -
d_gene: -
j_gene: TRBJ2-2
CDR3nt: TGTGCCAGCAGCGTAGTGATGGCTATAAACACCGGGGAGCTGTTTTTT
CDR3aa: CASSVVMAINTGELFF

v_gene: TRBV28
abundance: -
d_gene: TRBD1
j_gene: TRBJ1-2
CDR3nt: TGTGCCAGCAGGCCCCGGGACAGGGATGGCTATGGCTACACCTTC
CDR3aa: CASRPRDRDGYGYTF

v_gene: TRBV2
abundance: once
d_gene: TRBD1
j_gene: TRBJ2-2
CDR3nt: TGTGCCAGCAGTGGGGACAGGGGGCGCGGTACCGGGGAGCTGTTTTTT
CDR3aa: CASSGDRGRGTGELFF

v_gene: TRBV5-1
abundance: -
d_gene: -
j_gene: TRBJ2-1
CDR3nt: TGCGCCAGCAGCTTGGCTGGTGACAGTGAGCAGTTCTTC
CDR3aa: CASSLAGDSEQFF

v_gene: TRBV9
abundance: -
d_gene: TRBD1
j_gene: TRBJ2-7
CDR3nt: TGTGCCAGCAGCCGACAGGGGGCCTCCTACGAGCAGTACTTC
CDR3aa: CASSRQGASYEQYF

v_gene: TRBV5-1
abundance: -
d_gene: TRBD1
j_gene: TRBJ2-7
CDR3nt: TGCGCCAGCAGCTTACACCGGGACAGGAGGGGCGAGCAGTACTTC
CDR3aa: CASSLHRDRRGEQYF